One and the same sample provided the 30 T cell receptor beta chains below, sequenced in a study of blood T cells in healthy people across ages. A J-beta primer mix and a sample-barcoded 5' primer were used in a second PCR of about 7 to 12 cycles. From the 5' RACE reads, TCRdb called clonotypes with MiXCR, one entry per CDR3 protein. Of some 1.4 million distinct CDR3 sequences in the sample, approximately 38% were seen once. The sequenced material came from blood. These TCRs come from a woman between 18 and 29 years old in good health.

The chain uses TRBV24-1 and TRBJ2-1; 11 nucleotides agree with TRBD2. The CDR3 length is 14 residues. The V gene end was trimmed by 6 bases and the J gene end by 7 bases; junction bases not matched to a gene: 4. CDR1 is KGHDR and CDR2 is SFDVKD in the germline V gene. CDR3 nucleotide sequence: TGTGCCACCAGTACTAGCGGGAGAAAGAATGAGCAGTTCTTC. This sequence encodes CATSTSGRKNEQFF.

The V call is TRBV28, the J call TRBJ2-6; TRBD2 aligns across 8 bases. The trim removed 4 bases at V and 4 bases at J, leaving 3 bases unmatched. The CDR3 is 15 residues long. Germline-derived CDR1 and CDR2 are MDHEN and SYDVKM. This CDR3 reads CASSSGGIGANVLTF. In DNA form, the CDR3 reads TGTGCCAGCAGTTCGGGGGGGATCGGGGCCAACGTCCTGACTTTC.

This chain links TRBV7-2 with TRBJ2-7; D remains ambiguous. Germline CDR1 and CDR2: SGHTA and FQGNSA. V was cut by 5 bases and J by 5 bases, with 10 bases left in between. The CDR3 runs 12 residues. The CDR3 DNA sequence: TGTGCCAGCAGCCCGGACCACCACGAGCAGTACTTC. Translating gives CASSPDHHEQYF. The full variable domain, in which reference TRBV7-2 and TRBJ2-7 provide the parts outside the CDR3, is GAGVSQSPSNKVTEKGKDVELRCDPISGHTALYWYRQSLGQGLEFLIYFQGNSAPDKSGLPSDRFSAERTGGSVSTLTIQRTQQEDSAVYLCASSPDHHEQYFGPGTRLTVT.

This clonotype was recorded only once. The chain combines TRBV5-1 with TRBJ2-5; 8 bases are shared with TRBD2. CDR3 length: 17 amino acids. Looked up from germline, CDR1 is SGHRS and CDR2 is YFSETQ. Trimming cost V 3 bases and J 4 bases; bases outside gene matches: 14. The CDR3 region is CASSSVVRLSGGETQYF. The CDR3, as DNA: TGCGCCAGCAGCTCCGTCGTACGACTGAGCGGGGGAGAGACCCAGTACTTC.

The chain carries TRBV3-1 and TRBJ2-3; D is unresolved. Germline V lookup: CDR1 LGHDT, CDR2 YNNKEL (reference sequence). V lost 4 bases to trimming and J lost 4 bases, with 9 bases between them. This CDR3 has 13 amino acids. The CDR3 bases are TGTGCCAGCAGCCCTGTGGGCCCAGATACGCAGTATTTT. As protein: CASSPVGPDTQYF.

The J gene is TRBJ2-3, the V gene TRBV5-1; D remains ambiguous. This CDR3 region has 15 residues. Trimming shortened V by 4 bases and J by 4 bases, and 16 bases separated the two germline ends. CDR1 SGHRS and CDR2 YFSETQ come from the germline V gene. Here the CDR3 reads CASSNSVGRADTQYF. The CDR3 DNA sequence: TGCGCCAGCAGCAACTCTGTGGGTCGGGCAGATACGCAGTATTTT.

This clonotype was seen only a few times. This chain uses TRBV5-1 with TRBJ2-3; 10 bases match TRBD2. Unmatched junction bases numbered 4, after V lost 5 bases and J lost 4 bases. Germline V lookup: CDR1 SGHRS, CDR2 YFSETQ. The CDR3 contains 14 residues. The chain's CDR3 is CASRIAGGPDTQYF. CDR3 sequence (DNA): TGCGCCAGCAGAATAGCGGGAGGACCAGATACGCAGTATTTT.

The chain links TRBV4-1 to TRBJ1-2; D is perhaps TRBD1 (5 bases). CDR3 length: 14 amino acids. Germline V gene lookup returns CDR1 MGHRA and CDR2 YSYEKL. V was shortened by 2 bases and J by 4 bases, with 11 bases between the two germline ends. In DNA form, the CDR3 reads TGCGCCAGCAGCCAAATAGGCGGGGGCTATGGCTACACCTTC. Translated: CASSQIGGGYGYTF.

V and J are TRBV18 and TRBJ2-1; TRBD2 aligns across 14 bases. J was trimmed by 10 bases and V by 2 bases; bases with no gene match: 4. The CDR3 spans 15 residues. Germline CDR1 reads KGHSH; CDR2 reads LQKENI. CDR3: CASSPRTSGGSEQFF. The CDR3 nucleotides are TGTGCCAGCTCACCAAGGACTAGCGGGGGGAGCGAGCAGTTCTTC.

Turning to this clonotype: Compared with germline, one end of the junction differs, possibly owing to a read error. The chain couples TRBV6-8 to TRBJ1-2, with D perhaps matching TRBD1 (6 bases). CDR3 length equals 17 residues. Germline CDR1 and CDR2: MNHGY and SAAAGT. CDR3 sequence (DNA): TGTGCCAACGAATCAATTGAGGTCCAGGGCGGGGGCTATGACTACACCTTC. This translates into CANESIEVQGGGYDYTF.

The V call is TRBV5-1, the J call TRBJ2-7; D perhaps matches TRBD1 (6 bases). The ends were cut back, 3 bases at V and 5 bases at J, with 15 bases in the middle. The CDR3 spans 14 residues. Germline V gives CDR1 SGHRS, CDR2 YFSETQ. The CDR3 coding sequence is TGCGCCAGCAGCTGGACAGACACCTCGAACGAGCAGTACTTC. This sequence encodes CASSWTDTSNEQYF.

The chain recombines TRBV6-2 or TRBV6-3 with TRBJ2-5; D is possibly TRBD1 (5 bases). The germline V and J ends were trimmed by 2 bases and 5 bases, with 12 bases remaining between them. The germline gives CDR1 MNHEY, CDR2 SVGEGT. CDR3 length: 14 residues. The DNA for the CDR3 is TGTGCCAGCAGTTACCCAGGGTTGGGGGAGACCCAGTACTTC. It translates to CASSYPGLGETQYF.

The V call is TRBV28, the J call TRBJ1-1; a possible D gene is TRBD1 (6 bases). Germline CDR1 reads MDHEN; CDR2 reads SYDVKM. Between the trimmed V and J ends, which lost 5 bases and 1 base, there was a span of 11 bases. The CDR3 length is 14 residues. The CDR3: CASSPTGWNTEAFF. Here the CDR3 DNA reads TGTGCCAGCAGTCCGACAGGATGGAACACTGAAGCTTTCTTT.

The rearrangement uses TRBV20-1 and TRBJ2-3; maybe TRBD1 (6 bases). Per germline, CDR1 DFQATT and CDR2 SNEGSKA (reference sequence). V shed 8 bases and J shed 0 bases, with 15 bases lying between them. The CDR3 sequence is 14 residues long. The CDR3 DNA sequence: TGCAGTCCCAGGGGCGTATCTAGCACAGATACGCAGTATTTT. Protein: CSPRGVSSTDTQYF.

The chain has TRBV7-9 and TRBJ2-1; 9 bases are a match to TRBD2. J was trimmed by 14 bases and V by 5 bases; bases with no gene match: 4. Germline CDR1 and CDR2: SEHNR and FQNEAQ (reference sequence). The CDR3 length is 11 residues. DNA of the CDR3: TGTGCCAGCAGCGTGCTAGCGGGAAAGTTCTTC. This sequence encodes CASSVLAGKFF.

The chain is built from TRBV2 and TRBJ2-5; TRBD1 matches 8 bases. The closer fit of TRBJ2-7 to the DNA end suggests the J call may be wrong. Germline CDR1 and CDR2: SNHLY and FYNNEI. CDR3 length: 15 amino acids. The CDR3 nucleotides read TGTGCCAGCAGTGAAGGGGACAGGCGTTCCTACGAGCAGTACTTC. Encoded protein: CASSEGDRRSYEQYF.

This sequence joins TRBV6-5 and TRBJ2-7; D might be TRBD1 (6 bases). Deletions cut 7 bases from V and 5 bases from J, with 12 bases between. Germline values: CDR1 MNHEY, CDR2 SVGAGI. The CDR3 is made up of 12 amino acids. CDR3 bases: TGTGCCAGCACAACAGGGTCGCACGAGCAGTACTTC. Protein: CASTTGSHEQYF.

V is TRBV5-1 and J is TRBJ2-7; D possibly corresponds to TRBD2 (6 bases). The CDR3 has 18 amino acids. V lost 0 bases and J lost 3, with 22 bases in between. Germline loops: CDR1 SGHRS, CDR2 YFSETQ. The CDR3 sequence: CASSLAIAEAPDFYEQYF. The CDR3 DNA sequence: TGCGCCAGCAGCTTGGCCATAGCGGAAGCCCCAGACTTCTACGAGCAGTACTTC.

The chain uses TRBV20-1 and TRBJ2-7; no clear D gene. CDR1 and CDR2 from the germline V gene are DFQATT and SNEGSKA (reference sequence). V lost 3 bases and J 0 bases, leaving 15 bases between the germline ends. The CDR3 is 15 amino acids. The CDR3 loop is CSASVITASSYEQYF. CDR3 bases: TGCAGTGCTAGCGTTATTACGGCGAGCTCCTACGAGCAGTACTTC.

V and J are TRBV30 and TRBJ2-5; a weak D match, TRBD1 (6 bases). The J call could be wrong; TRBJ2-7 is a better fit for the DNA end. Germline V lookup: CDR1 GTSNPN, CDR2 SVGIG (reference sequence). The CDR3 runs to 11 residues. CDR3 DNA: TGTGCCGGGGGCTCTACCTACGAGCAGTACTTC. It is translated as CAGGSTYEQYF.

This clonotype was found many times. The V call is TRBV10-3, the J call TRBJ2-3; D remains unclear. Trimming removed 4 bases at V and 2 bases at J, with 22 bases between. Germline V gene data show CDR1 as ENHRY and CDR2 as SYGVKD. The CDR3 runs to 18 residues. The CDR3: CAISASGRSGESTDTQYF. The CDR3 coding sequence is TGTGCCATCAGTGCATCAGGCCGCTCAGGCGAATCCACAGATACGCAGTATTTT.

This clonotype has more than one count but fewer than ten. The CDR3 spells CASSLIQVSGYTF. The CDR3 region has the DNA TGTGCCAGCAGCTTAATACAGGTCTCTGGCTACACCTTC. The V call is TRBV7-2, the J call TRBJ1-2, with D tentatively TRBD1 (5 bases). Germline CDR1 reads SGHTA; CDR2 reads FQGNSA. This CDR3 spans 13 amino acids. Trimming pared 2 bases from V and 7 bases from J, leaving 11 bases between. The full variable domain, its missing parts supplied by reference TRBV7-2 and TRBJ1-2, is GAGVSQSPSNKVTEKGKDVELRCDPISGHTALYWYRQSLGQGLEFLIYFQGNSAPDKSGLPSDRFSAERTGGSVSTLTIQRTQQEDSAVYLCASSLIQVSGYTFGSGTRLTVV.

The J gene is TRBJ2-7, the V gene TRBV12-3 or TRBV12-4; D possibly uses TRBD1 or TRBD2 (5 bases each). V lost 6 bases, J lost 1 base, and 13 bases lay in between. CDR3 size: 14 residues. The chain's CDR3 is CASSPRDQSYEQYF. The CDR3 nucleotides read TGTGCCAGCAGCCCAAGGGACCAGTCCTACGAGCAGTACTTC.

The J gene is TRBJ1-1, the V gene TRBV3-1; 9 nucleotides line up with TRBD1. The CDR3 runs to 14 residues. Trimming took 2 bases from V and 6 from J; bases not matched to a gene: 4. Germline lookup yields CDR1 LGHDT and CDR2 YNNKEL (reference sequence). DNA of the CDR3: TGTGCCAGCAGCCAACCCGGGACAGGGTCTGAAGCTTTCTTT. It is translated as CASSQPGTGSEAFF.

The V gene is TRBV18, the J gene TRBJ2-5; 10 bases map to TRBD2. The CDR3 is 16 residues long. Trimming took 3 bases from V and 11 from J; bases not matched to a gene: 15. Germline lookup yields CDR1 KGHSH and CDR2 LQKENI. In nucleotides, the CDR3 is TGTGCCAGCTCACCGTGGCCCCTAGCGGGAGCCCCCCTGCAGTACTTC. Translated: CASSPWPLAGAPLQYF.

The sample holds a few counts of this clonotype. The chain is built from TRBV29-1 and TRBJ1-1; possible D gene TRBD1, 5 bases. Germline CDR1 is SQVTM and CDR2 is ANQGSEA. The CDR3 consists of 13 residues. V lost 7 bases and J 1 base, leaving 13 bases between the germline ends. CDR3 region: CSAGGGENTEAFF. CDR3 coding DNA: TGCAGCGCCGGGGGAGGGGAGAACACTGAAGCTTTCTTT.

This clonotype was seen only once. The chain employs TRBV18 and TRBJ2-4; the D is unclear. Germline CDR1 and CDR2: KGHSH and LQKENI. The V end was cut by 4 bases, the J end by 1 base, with 8 bases between. This CDR3 spans 14 amino acids. The DNA of the CDR3 is TGTGCCAGCTCACACCCTCTCGCCAAAAACATTCAGTACTTC. The encoded protein is CASSHPLAKNIQYF.

The chain combines TRBV24-1 with TRBJ2-5, with D uncertain. The germline V and J ends were trimmed by 1 base and 5 bases, with 13 bases remaining between them. Germline loops: CDR1 KGHDR, CDR2 SFDVKD. CDR3 size: 15 residues. This CDR3 reads CATSDFGHSRETQYF. The CDR3 DNA follows: TGTGCCACCAGTGATTTCGGCCATAGCCGGGAGACCCAGTACTTC.

This clonotype was found a few times. The chain combines TRBV28 with TRBJ2-3; possibly TRBD1 for D (8 bases). The CDR3 covers 16 residues. Germline CDR1 is MDHEN and CDR2 is SYDVKM. V was shortened by 5 bases and J by 2 bases, with 17 bases between the two germline ends. CDR3 DNA: TGTGCCAGCAGTGAGCGGGACAGGAGTTCCACAGATACGCAGTATTTT. Its protein is CASSERDRSSTDTQYF.

This clonotype was seen a handful of times. This chain joins TRBV5-1 and TRBJ1-3; TRBD1 matches 9 bases. The germline V gene has CDR1 SGHRS and CDR2 YFSETQ. The V and J ends lost 4 bases and 1 base, in that order; junction bases with no gene match: 6. The CDR3 covers 16 residues. The CDR3 bases are TGCGCCAGCAGCACCCAAGGACAGGGGTCTGGAAACACCATATATTTT. Translated: CASSTQGQGSGNTIYF. Combining the CDR3 with reference TRBV5-1 and TRBJ1-3 gives the whole variable domain KAGVTQTPRYLIKTRGQQVTLSCSPISGHRSVSWYQQTPGQGLQFLFEYFSETQRNKGNFPGRFSGRQFSNSRSEMNVSTLELGDSALYLCASSTQGQGSGNTIYFGEGSWLTVV.